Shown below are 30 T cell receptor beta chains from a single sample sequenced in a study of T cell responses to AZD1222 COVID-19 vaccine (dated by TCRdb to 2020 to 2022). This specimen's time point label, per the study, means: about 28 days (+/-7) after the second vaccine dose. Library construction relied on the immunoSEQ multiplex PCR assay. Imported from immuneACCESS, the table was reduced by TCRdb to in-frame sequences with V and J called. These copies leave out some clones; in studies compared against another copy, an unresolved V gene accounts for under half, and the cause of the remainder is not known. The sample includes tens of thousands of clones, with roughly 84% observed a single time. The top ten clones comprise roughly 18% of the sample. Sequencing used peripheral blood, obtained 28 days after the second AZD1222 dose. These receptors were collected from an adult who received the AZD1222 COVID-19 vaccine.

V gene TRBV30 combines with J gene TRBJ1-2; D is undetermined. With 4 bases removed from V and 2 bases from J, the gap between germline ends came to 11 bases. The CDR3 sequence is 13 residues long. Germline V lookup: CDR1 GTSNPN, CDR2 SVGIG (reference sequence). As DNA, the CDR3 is TGTGCCTGGAACACAGAGAGAAACTATGGCTACACCTTC. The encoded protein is CAWNTERNYGYTF.

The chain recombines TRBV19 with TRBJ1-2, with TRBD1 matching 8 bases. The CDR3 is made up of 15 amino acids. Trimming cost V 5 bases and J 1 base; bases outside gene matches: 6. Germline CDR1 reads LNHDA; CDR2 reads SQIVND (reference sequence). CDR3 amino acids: CASSPSTGDNYGYTF. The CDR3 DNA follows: TGTGCCAGTAGTCCGTCGACAGGGGATAACTATGGCTACACCTTC.

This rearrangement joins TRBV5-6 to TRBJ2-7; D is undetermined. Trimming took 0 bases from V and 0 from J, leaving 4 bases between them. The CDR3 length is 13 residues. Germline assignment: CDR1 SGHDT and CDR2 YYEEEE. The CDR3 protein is CASSLGRSYEQYF. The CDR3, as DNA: TGTGCCAGCAGCTTGGGTCGCTCCTACGAGCAGTACTTC.

For the CDR3, the DNA is TGTGCCAGCAGCGTAACAGGGGAGAATCAGCCCCAGCATTTT. Translated: CASSVTGENQPQHF. The chain employs TRBV9 and TRBJ1-5; 7 positions match TRBD1. Germline trimming cut 1 base from V and 4 bases from J; bases unmatched to any gene: 2. This CDR3 is 14 amino acids long. Per germline, CDR1 SGDLS and CDR2 YYNGEE.

CDR3 loop: CASRPSGRDTEAFF. The CDR3 region has the DNA TGTGCCAGCAGACCTTCAGGGAGAGACACTGAAGCTTTCTTT. The chain has TRBV6-2 or TRBV6-3 and TRBJ1-1; D possibly corresponds to TRBD1 (5 bases). The CDR3 contains 14 residues. V shed 6 bases and J shed 3 bases, with 14 bases lying between them. Germline V gene lookup returns CDR1 MNHEY and CDR2 SVGEGT.

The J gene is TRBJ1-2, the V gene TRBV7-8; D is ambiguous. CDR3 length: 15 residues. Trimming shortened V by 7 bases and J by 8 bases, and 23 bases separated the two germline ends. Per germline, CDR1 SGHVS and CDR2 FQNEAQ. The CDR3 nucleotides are TGTGCCAGCATTGGGAGGGAGGGCGTGTATGGAGGCTACACCTTC. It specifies CASIGREGVYGGYTF.

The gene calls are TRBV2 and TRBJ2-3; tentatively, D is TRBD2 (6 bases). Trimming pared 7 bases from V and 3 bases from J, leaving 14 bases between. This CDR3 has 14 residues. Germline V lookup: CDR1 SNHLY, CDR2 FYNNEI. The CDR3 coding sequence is TGTGCCAGCACCAGTAGCGGCAAGACAGATACGCAGTATTTT. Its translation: CASTSSGKTDTQYF.

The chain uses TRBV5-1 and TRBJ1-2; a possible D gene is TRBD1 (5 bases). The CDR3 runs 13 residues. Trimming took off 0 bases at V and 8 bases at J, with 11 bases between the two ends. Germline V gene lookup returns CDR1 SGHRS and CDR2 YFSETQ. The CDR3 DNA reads TGCGCCAGCAGCTTGGATACAGGATGGGGCTACACCTTC. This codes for CASSLDTGWGYTF.

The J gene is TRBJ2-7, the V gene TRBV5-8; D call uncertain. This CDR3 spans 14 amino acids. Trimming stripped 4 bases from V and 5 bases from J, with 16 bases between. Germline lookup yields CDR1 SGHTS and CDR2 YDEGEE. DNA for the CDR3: TGTGCCAGCAGCCCCGGTTTTTTCCTCCACGAGCAGTACTTC. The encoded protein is CASSPGFFLHEQYF.

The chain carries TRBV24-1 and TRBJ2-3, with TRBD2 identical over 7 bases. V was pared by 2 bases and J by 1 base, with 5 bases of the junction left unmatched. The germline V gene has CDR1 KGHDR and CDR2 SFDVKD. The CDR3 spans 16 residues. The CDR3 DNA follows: TGTGCCACCAGTGATTCTAGCGGAGGTGGCACAGATACGCAGTATTTT. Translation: CATSDSSGGGTDTQYF.

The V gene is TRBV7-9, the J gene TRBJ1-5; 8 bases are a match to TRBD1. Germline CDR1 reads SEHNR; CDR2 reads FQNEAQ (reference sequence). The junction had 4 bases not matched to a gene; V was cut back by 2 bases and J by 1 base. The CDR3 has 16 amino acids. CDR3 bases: TGTGCCAGCAGCTTATGGCAGGGGGCGAGCAATCAGCCCCAGCATTTT. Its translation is CASSLWQGASNQPQHF.

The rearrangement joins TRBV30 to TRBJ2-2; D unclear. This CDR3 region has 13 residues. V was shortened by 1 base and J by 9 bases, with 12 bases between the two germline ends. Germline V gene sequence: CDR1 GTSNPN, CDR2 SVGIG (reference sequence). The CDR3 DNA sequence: TGTGCCTGGAGTGAGGGAAGTGCCCGGGAGCTGTTTTTT. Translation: CAWSEGSARELFF.

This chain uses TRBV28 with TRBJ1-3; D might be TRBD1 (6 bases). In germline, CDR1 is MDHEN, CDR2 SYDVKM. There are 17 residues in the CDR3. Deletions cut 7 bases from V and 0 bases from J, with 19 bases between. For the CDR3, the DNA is TGTGCCAGCATCCCTAATAGAGGGGGGGGCTCTGGAAACACCATATATTTT. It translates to CASIPNRGGGSGNTIYF.

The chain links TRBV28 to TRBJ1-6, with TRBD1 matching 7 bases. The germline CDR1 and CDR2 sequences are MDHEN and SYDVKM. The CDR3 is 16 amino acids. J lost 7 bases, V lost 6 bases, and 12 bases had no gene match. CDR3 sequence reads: CASSSGGGVKNSPLHF. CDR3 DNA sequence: TGTGCCAGCAGCTCAGGGGGGGGTGTAAAGAATTCACCCCTCCACTTT.

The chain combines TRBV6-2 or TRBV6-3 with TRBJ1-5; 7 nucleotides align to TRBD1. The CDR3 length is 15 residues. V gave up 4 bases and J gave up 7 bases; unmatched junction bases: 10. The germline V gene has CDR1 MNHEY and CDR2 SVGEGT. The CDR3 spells CASSSPQGRRQPQHF. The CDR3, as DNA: TGTGCCAGCAGTTCCCCACAGGGGAGGCGGCAGCCCCAGCATTTT.

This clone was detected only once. As DNA, the CDR3 is TGCGCCAGCAGCGTATCCCAGCCGGAGGGAGCTTTCTTT. Translating gives CASSVSQPEGAFF. The chain carries TRBV5-1 and TRBJ1-1; no clear D. The CDR3 contains 13 residues. Germline V gives CDR1 SGHRS, CDR2 YFSETQ. V lost 4 bases to trimming and J lost 10 bases, with 17 bases between them.

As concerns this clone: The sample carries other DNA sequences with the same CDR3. The CDR3: CASSPGTGDYGYTF. CDR3 DNA: TGTGCCAGCTCACCCGGGACAGGGGACTATGGCTACACCTTC. The chain recombines TRBV18 with TRBJ1-2; TRBD1 matches 10 bases. The CDR3 extends over 14 amino acids. CDR1 is KGHSH, CDR2 LQKENI, per germline. With V trimmed by 3 bases and J by 3 bases, 1 base remained unmatched.

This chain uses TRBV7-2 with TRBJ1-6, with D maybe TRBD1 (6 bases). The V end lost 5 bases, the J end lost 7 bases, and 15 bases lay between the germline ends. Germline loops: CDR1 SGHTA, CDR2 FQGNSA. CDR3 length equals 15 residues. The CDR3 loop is CASSLHPQGNSPLHF. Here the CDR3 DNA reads TGTGCCAGCAGCCTCCATCCGCAGGGGAATTCACCCCTCCACTTT.

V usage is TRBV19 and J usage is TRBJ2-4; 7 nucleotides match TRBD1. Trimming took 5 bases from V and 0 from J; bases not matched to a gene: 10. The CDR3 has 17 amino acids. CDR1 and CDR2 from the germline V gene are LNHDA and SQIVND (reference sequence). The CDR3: CASSLNRQGLAKNIQYF. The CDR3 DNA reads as TGTGCCAGTAGTCTCAACAGACAGGGATTAGCCAAAAACATTCAGTACTTC. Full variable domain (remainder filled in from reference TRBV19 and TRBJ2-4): DGGITQSPKYLFRKEGQNVTLSCEQNLNHDAMYWYRQDPGQGLRLIYYSQIVNDFQKGDIAEGYSVSREKKESFPLTVTSAQKNPTAFYLCASSLNRQGLAKNIQYFGAGTRLSVL.

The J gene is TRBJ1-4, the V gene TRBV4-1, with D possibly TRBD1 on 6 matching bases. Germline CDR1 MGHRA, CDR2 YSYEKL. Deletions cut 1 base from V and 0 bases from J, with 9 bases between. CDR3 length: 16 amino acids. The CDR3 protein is CASSQGWTATNEKLFF. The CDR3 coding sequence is TGCGCCAGCAGCCAAGGGTGGACAGCAACTAATGAAAAACTGTTTTTT.

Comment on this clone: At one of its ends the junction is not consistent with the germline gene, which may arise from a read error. In DNA form, the CDR3 reads TGTGCCTGGGGTGTGAGCTCTGGAAACACCATATATTTT. Residues: CAWGVSSGNTIYF. V gene TRBV30 combines with J gene TRBJ1-3; D unresolved. Germline CDR1 GTSNPN, CDR2 SVGIG (reference sequence). The CDR3 spans 13 residues. Looking up the rest from reference TRBV30 and TRBJ1-3 gives the full variable domain: SQTIHQWPATLVQPVGSPLSLECTVEGTSNPNLYWYRQAAGRGLQLLFYSVGIGQISSEVPQNLSASRPQDRQFILSSKKLLLSDSGFYLCAWGVSSGNTIYFGEGSWLTVV.

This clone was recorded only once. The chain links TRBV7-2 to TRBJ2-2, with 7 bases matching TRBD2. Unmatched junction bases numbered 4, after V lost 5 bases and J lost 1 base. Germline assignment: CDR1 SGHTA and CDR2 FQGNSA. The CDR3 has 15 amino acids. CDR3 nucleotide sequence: TGTGCCAGCAGCCCGGGGGGTTTGAACACCGGGGAGCTGTTTTTT. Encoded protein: CASSPGGLNTGELFF.

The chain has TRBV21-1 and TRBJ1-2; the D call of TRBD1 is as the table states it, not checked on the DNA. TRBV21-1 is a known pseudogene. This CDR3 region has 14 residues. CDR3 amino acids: CASSKGQGLSGYTF. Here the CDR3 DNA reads TGTGCCAGCAGCAAAGGACAGGGGCTTAGTGGCTACACCTTC.

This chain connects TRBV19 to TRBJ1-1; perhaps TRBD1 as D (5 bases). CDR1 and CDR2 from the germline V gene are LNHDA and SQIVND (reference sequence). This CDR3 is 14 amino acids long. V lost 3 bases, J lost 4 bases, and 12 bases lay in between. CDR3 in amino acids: CASSITGVGTEAFF. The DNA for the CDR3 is TGTGCCAGTAGTATCACGGGGGTAGGCACTGAAGCTTTCTTT.

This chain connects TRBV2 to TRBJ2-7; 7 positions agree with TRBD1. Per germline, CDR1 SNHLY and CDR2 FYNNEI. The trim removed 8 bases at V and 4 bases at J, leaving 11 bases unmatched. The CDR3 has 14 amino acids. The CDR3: CASHRGLFQYEQYF. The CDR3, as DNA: TGTGCCAGCCACAGGGGTCTTTTCCAGTACGAGCAGTACTTC.

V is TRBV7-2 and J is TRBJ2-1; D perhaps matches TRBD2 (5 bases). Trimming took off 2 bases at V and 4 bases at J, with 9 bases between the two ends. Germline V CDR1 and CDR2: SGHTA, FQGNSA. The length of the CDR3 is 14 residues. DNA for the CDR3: TGTGCCAGCAGCTTATTTCGAGGGTACAATGAGCAGTTCTTC. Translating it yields CASSLFRGYNEQFF.

As DNA, the CDR3 is TGTGCCATCAGTGACGGCAGGGAAGGAGAAAAACTGTTTTTT. It translates to CAISDGREGEKLFF. The rearrangement links TRBV10-3 to TRBJ1-4, with D perhaps matching TRBD1 (5 bases). The CDR3 has 14 amino acids. V shed 3 bases and J shed 8 bases, with 13 bases lying between them. Germline lookup yields CDR1 ENHRY and CDR2 SYGVKD.

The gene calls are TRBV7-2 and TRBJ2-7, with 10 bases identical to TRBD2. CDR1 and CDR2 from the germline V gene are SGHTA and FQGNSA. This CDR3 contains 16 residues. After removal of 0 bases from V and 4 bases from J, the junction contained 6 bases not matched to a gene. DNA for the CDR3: TGTGCCAGCAGCTTAGCGCCTAGCGGGGGCCGGTACGAGCAGTACTTC. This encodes CASSLAPSGGRYEQYF.

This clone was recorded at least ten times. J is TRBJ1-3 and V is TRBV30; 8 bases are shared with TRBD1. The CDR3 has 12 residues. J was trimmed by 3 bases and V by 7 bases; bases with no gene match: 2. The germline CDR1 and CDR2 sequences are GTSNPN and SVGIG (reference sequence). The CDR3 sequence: CASTGGGNTIYF. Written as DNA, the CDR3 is TGTGCCTCTACAGGGGGTGGAAACACCATATATTTT. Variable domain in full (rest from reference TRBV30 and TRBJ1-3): SQTIHQWPATLVQPVGSPLSLECTVEGTSNPNLYWYRQAAGRGLQLLFYSVGIGQISSEVPQNLSASRPQDRQFILSSKKLLLSDSGFYLCASTGGGNTIYFGEGSWLTVV.

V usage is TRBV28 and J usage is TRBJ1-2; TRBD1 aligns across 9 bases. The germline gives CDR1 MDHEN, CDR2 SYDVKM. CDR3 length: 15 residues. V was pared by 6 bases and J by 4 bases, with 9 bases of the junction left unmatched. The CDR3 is CASSQGWDRVYGYTF. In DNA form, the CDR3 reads TGTGCCAGCAGCCAGGGCTGGGACAGGGTCTATGGCTACACCTTC.